A single sample gave rise to the 7 T cell receptor beta chains below, sequenced in a study of blood T cell repertoires in COVID-19. This table comes from immunoSEQ multiplex PCR, and its TCRdb copy is limited to in-frame clones, with some not included. The sample carries roughly 66,000 clones, roughly nine tenths recorded once. Material: peripheral blood. The receptors here all came from a human donor in a cohort sampled during active COVID-19.

The chain uses TRBV7-2 and TRBJ1-4; TRBD1 is a possible D gene (5 bases). This CDR3 has 15 amino acids. Per germline, CDR1 SGHTA and CDR2 FQGNSA. The V end was cut by 6 bases, the J end by 0 bases, with 11 bases between. The CDR3 spells CASRPDSTTNEKLFF. Written as DNA, the CDR3 is TGTGCCAGCAGACCAGACAGTACAACTAATGAAAAACTGTTTTTT. The complete variable domain, with remaining parts taken from reference TRBV7-2 and TRBJ1-4, reads GAGVSQSPSNKVTEKGKDVELRCDPISGHTALYWYRQSLGQGLEFLIYFQGNSAPDKSGLPSDRFSAERTGGSVSTLTIQRTQQEDSAVYLCASRPDSTTNEKLFFGSGTQLSVL.

The chain links TRBV7-3 to TRBJ2-7; unclear D gene. V gave up 5 bases and J gave up 1 base, with 12 bases separating them. Germline V gene sequence: CDR1 SGHTA, CDR2 FQGTGA. The CDR3 contains 14 residues. The CDR3 protein is CASSPPSESYEQYF. CDR3 coding DNA: TGTGCCAGCAGCCCCCCTAGTGAGTCCTACGAGCAGTACTTC. Filled out from reference TRBV7-3 and TRBJ2-7, the complete variable domain reads GAGVSQTPSNKVTEKGKYVELRCDPISGHTALYWYRQSLGQGPEFLIYFQGTGAADDSGLPNDRFFAVRPEGSVSTLKIQRTERGDSAVYLCASSPPSESYEQYFGPGTRLTVT.

The CDR3 DNA reads TGCGCCAGCAGAAAGGAGGCGGATCAGCCCCAGCATTTT. This encodes CASRKEADQPQHF. This chain connects TRBV10-2 to TRBJ1-5; no reliable D call. V dropped 6 bases and J dropped 5 bases, with 11 bases sitting between them. There are 13 residues in the CDR3. CDR1 is WSHSY and CDR2 is SAAADI in the germline V gene.

The V call is TRBV2, the J call TRBJ1-2; 7 positions agree with TRBD1. Germline values: CDR1 SNHLY, CDR2 FYNNEI. V lost 8 bases to trimming and J lost 8 bases; unmatched junction nucleotides: 11. The length of the CDR3 is 13 residues. CDR3 DNA: TGTGCCAGCTTACCGGACAGGAATTACGGCTACACCTTC. Protein sequence: CASLPDRNYGYTF.

The V call is TRBV9, the J call TRBJ1-4; TRBD1 matches at 7 bases. The CDR3 is made up of 16 amino acids. V dropped 3 bases and J dropped 7; count of bases not matched to a gene: 12. Per germline, CDR1 SGDLS and CDR2 YYNGEE. The DNA for the CDR3 is TGTGCCAGCAGCGATGGGACAGCCGCTACAATTGAAAAACTGTTTTTT. It yields the protein CASSDGTAATIEKLFF. Full variable domain (missing parts from reference TRBV9 and TRBJ1-4): DSGVTQTPKHLITATGQRVTLRCSPRSGDLSVYWYQQSLDQGLQFLIQYYNGEERAKGNILERFSAQQFPDLHSELNLSSLELGDSALYFCASSDGTAATIEKLFFGSGTQLSVL.

This clone was counted between two and nine times. CDR3 in DNA: TGTGCCAGCAGTCCCACAGGGGTGAACACTGAAGCTTTCTTT. It translates to CASSPTGVNTEAFF. This sequence joins TRBV6-6 and TRBJ1-1; TRBD1 aligns across 7 bases. After removal of 5 bases from V and 0 bases from J, the junction contained 3 bases not matched to a gene. Germline values: CDR1 MNHNY, CDR2 SVGAGI (reference sequence). The CDR3 is made up of 14 amino acids.

This chain uses TRBV7-2 with TRBJ1-2; 11 nucleotides line up with TRBD1. The length of the CDR3 is 14 residues. Germline-derived CDR1 and CDR2 are SGHTA and FQGNSA. Unmatched junction bases numbered 2, after V lost 1 base and J lost 7 bases. The DNA for the CDR3 is TGTGCCAGCAGCTTAGAGGGACAGGGGGTTGGCTACACCTTC. Amino acids: CASSLEGQGVGYTF.